Below are 21 T cell receptor beta chains sequenced from a single sample in a study of CD8 T cell repertoires and HIV-1 epitope variants. No antigen has been identified for these receptors. Produced via immunoSEQ multiplex PCR; TCRdb's table is partial and in-frame only. The sample has 4,000 to 5,500 clones, 66% seen once; the top ten hold about 45%. The sample comprised cultured CD8+ T cells derived from PBMCs. The origin of the receptors is a male donor with HIV.

The chain couples TRBV4-1 to TRBJ1-4; tentative D call: TRBD1 (5 bases). Germline loops: CDR1 MGHRA, CDR2 YSYEKL. The V and J ends lost 0 bases and 10 bases respectively, with 15 bases between them. The CDR3 sequence is 15 residues long. CDR3: CASSQDGTSTGKLFF. The CDR3 bases are TGCGCCAGCAGCCAAGACGGGACCAGTACAGGAAAACTGTTTTTT.

V gene TRBV19 combines with J gene TRBJ1-2, with unresolved D. In germline, CDR1 is LNHDA, CDR2 SQIVND (reference sequence). V was trimmed by 7 bases and J by 0 bases, leaving 9 bases between them. This CDR3 is 13 amino acids long. CDR3 DNA sequence: TGTGCCAGTAAAGCGGCGGCTAACTATGGCTACACCTTC. Its translation is CASKAAANYGYTF.

The chain couples TRBV7-2 to TRBJ2-3; maybe TRBD2 (5 bases). The V end lost 5 bases, the J end lost 2 bases, and 14 bases lay between the germline ends. The CDR3 totals 15 residues. Germline V gene data show CDR1 as SGHTA and CDR2 as FQGNSA. The CDR3 reads CASSPTRAATDTQYF. CDR3 coding DNA: TGTGCCAGCAGCCCCACTAGGGCTGCCACAGATACGCAGTATTTT.

The chain employs TRBV25-1 and TRBJ2-1; 8 bases map to TRBD1. Germline V gene lookup returns CDR1 MGHDK and CDR2 SYGVNS. With 7 bases clipped from V and 8 bases from J, the junction kept 7 bases outside the gene matches. There are 13 residues in the CDR3. The CDR3 sequence: CASMTGVGYEQFF. The CDR3, as DNA: TGTGCCAGCATGACAGGGGTTGGGTATGAGCAGTTCTTC.

The chain is built from TRBV28 and TRBJ2-3; TRBD1 might be the D (6 bases). The CDR3 runs to 18 residues. Germline assignment: CDR1 MDHEN and CDR2 SYDVKM. V lost 6 bases and J 6 bases, leaving 28 bases between the germline ends. The CDR3 protein is CASSPQPSQVHRADTQYF. CDR3 nucleotide sequence: TGTGCCAGCAGCCCACAACCATCTCAAGTCCACAGGGCTGATACGCAGTATTTT.

This clone was seen once. The J gene is TRBJ1-1, the V gene TRBV7-8, with D perhaps TRBD1 (5 bases). Germline V gene lookup returns CDR1 SGHVS and CDR2 FQNEAQ. Trimming pared 1 base from V and 7 bases from J, leaving 10 bases between. CDR3 length: 13 residues. This chain's CDR3 is CASSLVETVEAFF. DNA of the CDR3: TGTGCCAGCAGCTTAGTAGAGACAGTTGAAGCTTTCTTT.

The V call is TRBV10-3, the J call TRBJ1-3, with D possibly TRBD1 on 6 matching bases. Per germline, CDR1 ENHRY and CDR2 SYGVKD. The ends were cut back, 0 bases at V and 2 bases at J, with 8 bases in the middle. CDR3 length: 15 residues. Written as DNA, the CDR3 is TGTGCCATCAGTGAGTCACGGGACACTGGAAACACCATATATTTT. Encoded protein: CAISESRDTGNTIYF.

DNA of the CDR3: TGTGCCAGTAGTCCCCGACAGGGGGAGAGCTCCTACGAGCAGTACTTC. Protein product: CASSPRQGESSYEQYF. The genes are TRBV19 and TRBJ2-7, with 9 bases matching TRBD1. Germline lookup yields CDR1 LNHDA and CDR2 SQIVND (reference sequence). Trimming at V came to 5 bases and at J to 0 bases, leaving 8 bases not matched to a gene. This CDR3 is 16 amino acids long.

This rearrangement joins TRBV19 to TRBJ2-1; D is perhaps TRBD2 (6 bases). The CDR3 sequence is 12 residues long. The germline V gene encodes CDR1 LNHDA and CDR2 SQIVND (reference sequence). Trimming took off 9 bases at V and 8 bases at J, with 14 bases between the two ends. The CDR3 sequence: CASGRGLDEQFF. The CDR3 DNA is TGTGCCAGCGGCCGGGGGTTAGATGAGCAGTTCTTC.

J is TRBJ1-2 and V is TRBV19; TRBD1 matches at 8 bases. The CDR3 is made up of 14 amino acids. After removal of 7 bases from V and 3 bases from J, the junction contained 7 bases not matched to a gene. Germline V gives CDR1 LNHDA, CDR2 SQIVND (reference sequence). The CDR3 sequence: CASIPGGAYYGYTF. The CDR3 DNA is TGTGCCAGTATCCCAGGGGGCGCCTACTATGGCTACACCTTC.

V is TRBV28 and J is TRBJ1-4; D is unresolved. Germline V gene data show CDR1 as MDHEN and CDR2 as SYDVKM. The V end was cut by 2 bases, the J end by 0 bases, with 10 bases between. The CDR3 totals 16 residues. CDR3 amino acids: CASSLLVDSTNEKLFF. CDR3 in DNA: TGTGCCAGCAGTTTACTAGTTGATTCAACTAATGAAAAACTGTTTTTT. The complete variable domain, with remaining parts taken from reference TRBV28 and TRBJ1-4, reads DVKVTQSSRYLVKRTGEKVFLECVQDMDHENMFWYRQDPGLGLRLIYFSYDVKMKEKGDIPEGYSVSREKKERFSLILESASTNQTSMYLCASSLLVDSTNEKLFFGSGTQLSVL.

The chain recombines TRBV15 with TRBJ2-1; TRBD2 agrees at 15 bases. V lost 8 bases and J lost 1; bases outside the gene matches: 6. CDR1 LNHNV and CDR2 YYDKDF come from the germline V gene (reference sequence). The CDR3 is 17 residues long. This chain's CDR3 is CATSGLAGGGSYNEQFF. The CDR3 DNA reads as TGTGCCACCTCGGGACTAGCGGGAGGCGGTTCCTACAATGAGCAGTTCTTC.

The chain recombines TRBV9 with TRBJ1-4, with D unclear. CDR3 length: 13 residues. CDR1 and CDR2 (germline): SGDLS, YYNGEE. V lost 5 bases, J lost 1 base, and 6 bases lay in between. CDR3 region: CASRSGTNEKLFF. The CDR3 DNA follows: TGTGCCAGCAGGAGTGGAACTAATGAAAAACTGTTTTTT.

The rearrangement uses TRBV7-2 and TRBJ2-1; no firm D call. V dropped 0 bases and J dropped 2 bases, with 8 bases sitting between them. This CDR3 has 15 residues. Germline V CDR1 and CDR2: SGHTA, FQGNSA. CDR3 nucleotides: TGTGCCAGCAGCTTAGCGCGAAATCCCTACAATGAGCAGTTCTTC. It yields the protein CASSLARNPYNEQFF.

This sequence joins TRBV9 and TRBJ1-6; 10 bases align to TRBD1. The junction had 5 bases not matched to a gene; V was cut back by 0 bases and J by 8 bases. The germline V gene encodes CDR1 SGDLS and CDR2 YYNGEE. CDR3 size: 16 residues. The CDR3 nucleotides read TGTGCCAGCAGCGTAGGACAGGGGGCGAGGGATTCACCCCTCCACTTT. Protein sequence: CASSVGQGARDSPLHF.

This clone was seen once. This sequence joins TRBV2 and TRBJ2-5; maybe TRBD1 (6 bases). This CDR3 is 12 amino acids long. In germline, CDR1 is SNHLY, CDR2 FYNNEI. The germline V and J ends were trimmed by 8 bases and 4 bases, with 11 bases remaining between them. The CDR3 sequence: CASVEQGETQYF. In DNA form, the CDR3 reads TGTGCCAGCGTGGAACAGGGAGAGACCCAGTACTTC. Complete variable domain (other parts from reference TRBV2 and TRBJ2-5): EPEVTQTPSHQVTQMGQEVILRCVPISNHLYFYWYRQILGQKVEFLVSFYNNEISEKSEIFDDQFSVERPDGSNFTLKIRSTKLEDSAMYFCASVEQGETQYFGPGTRLLVL.

This chain links TRBV18 with TRBJ2-3; 10 nucleotides line up with TRBD1. Germline trimming cut 5 bases from V and 1 base from J; bases unmatched to any gene: 3. The CDR3 has 15 residues. Looked up from germline, CDR1 is KGHSH and CDR2 is LQKENI. DNA of the CDR3: TGTGCCAGCTCAGACAGGGGGCGGGGCACAGATACGCAGTATTTT. Encoded protein: CASSDRGRGTDTQYF.

This clone has a single count. The genes are TRBV5-1 and TRBJ2-3; 8 bases agree with TRBD2. The CDR3 consists of 17 residues. V shed 0 bases, J shed 3 bases, and the junction held 9 bases outside the gene matches. The V gene's germline CDR1 is SGHRS and CDR2 YFSETQ. In DNA form, the CDR3 reads TGCGCCAGCAGCTTGGGGATGGGAAGCGGGAGAACAGATACGCAGTATTTT. Its translation: CASSLGMGSGRTDTQYF.

The CDR3 DNA reads TGTGCCAGCAGTTACCTTAATTCACCCCTCCACTTT. It codes for CASSYLNSPLHF. This chain joins TRBV6-5 and TRBJ1-6; D is uncertain. Trimming stripped 2 bases from V and 6 bases from J, with 2 bases between. This CDR3 spans 12 amino acids. Germline V lookup: CDR1 MNHEY, CDR2 SVGAGI.

The chain employs TRBV28 and TRBJ2-3, with D possibly TRBD2 on 6 matching bases. Trimming took off 3 bases at V and 3 bases at J, with 10 bases between the two ends. The CDR3 length is 14 residues. The germline V gene has CDR1 MDHEN and CDR2 SYDVKM. CDR3 bases: TGTGCCAGCAGTTTGCGGAGGGAGACAGATACGCAGTATTTT. Its protein is CASSLRRETDTQYF. Full variable domain (remainder filled in from reference TRBV28 and TRBJ2-3): DVKVTQSSRYLVKRTGEKVFLECVQDMDHENMFWYRQDPGLGLRLIYFSYDVKMKEKGDIPEGYSVSREKKERFSLILESASTNQTSMYLCASSLRRETDTQYFGPGTRLTVL.

Sample share makes this clone medium-sized. The rearrangement links TRBV6-1 to TRBJ1-5; D unresolved. The V end lost 6 bases, the J end lost 5 bases, and 17 bases lay between the germline ends. Germline values: CDR1 MNHNS, CDR2 SASEGT. The CDR3 runs to 15 residues. The CDR3 DNA follows: TGTGCCAGCAGCGTAGACACCGACAACTATCAGCCCCAGCATTTT. Protein: CASSVDTDNYQPQHF.